Reported below is one T cell receptor (beta chain). CD8+ and CD4+ T cells circulating in blood were sequenced for TCR beta. The multiple sclerosis control group consisted of treatment-naive patients whose relapsing-remitting disease, which was either stable or active, fulfilled revised McDonald criteria. The length of the CDR3 is 13 residues. Trimming removed 6 bases from V and 6 bases from J; junction bases left unmatched: 4. Germline V gives CDR1 SEHNR, CDR2 FQNEAQ (reference sequence). It was with random hexamers that roughly 0.45 to 1 ug RNA was reverse transcribed. The TCR beta CDR3 was amplified by immunoSEQ multiplex PCR across 54 Vbeta, 13 Jbeta. TCRdb processed the immunoSEQ multiplex PCR reads anew with MiXCR; each CDR3 protein has one entry. Of some 400,000 distinct CDR3 sequences listed, roughly 85% are singletons. The sample is drawn from a study of CD8 T cells in Susac syndrome.

Sequencing was done on a sample of CD8+ T cells from PBMCs. This receptor was obtained from a human donor with multiple sclerosis. The chain joins TRBV7-9 to TRBJ2-1, with 8 bases that match TRBD2. The CDR3 here is CASSSGTTNEQFF. In nucleotides, the CDR3 is TGTGCCAGCAGTAGCGGGACTACCAATGAGCAGTTCTTC.